This record looks at one T cell receptor (beta chain) sequence and its context. What it recognizes is unknown. This sample stems from a study of shared clonotypes between healthy human individuals. CD45RO negativity and positive selection for CCR7 defined naive CD8 cells, a population that excluded terminally differentiated effector memory CD45RA+ cells. Study-wide results and limits: Naive CD4 clonotypes were shared across several donors at roughly 5.3%.

Looked up from germline, CDR1 is SGHVS and CDR2 is FQNEAQ. The length of the CDR3 is 15 residues. V was shortened by 5 bases and J by 0 bases, with 13 bases between the two germline ends. Assay used: immunoSEQ multiplex PCR; TCRdb lists only in-frame clones, some missing. This sample has 650,000 to 800,000 clones, with 92% found just once. The sequence was obtained from a man aged 30-40 years in good health. V gene TRBV7-8 combines with J gene TRBJ1-2; tentative D call: TRBD1 (5 bases). Sequencing input: naive CD8+ T cells sorted from blood. As DNA, the CDR3 is TGTGCCAGCAGCCTAGACAGCTATTCTAACTATGGCTACACCTTC. It codes for CASSLDSYSNYGYTF.